Following are 8 T cell receptor beta chains from one sample sequenced in a study of blood T cell repertoires in COVID-19. This table comes from immunoSEQ multiplex PCR, and its TCRdb copy is limited to in-frame clones, with some not included. The profile covers about 150,000 clones, with 80% appearing a single time and roughly 0.6% taken by the ten largest. Material: peripheral blood. The origin of the receptors is a man in his sixties with acute or convalescent COVID-19.

This chain links TRBV28 with TRBJ2-1, with D possibly matching TRBD2 (5 bases). The CDR3 totals 11 residues. V was cut by 5 bases and J by 8 bases, with 7 bases left in between. Germline loops: CDR1 MDHEN, CDR2 SYDVKM. CDR3 nucleotides: TGTGCCAGCAGTACTAGGGATGAGCAGTTCTTC. Translating it yields CASSTRDEQFF.

The chain recombines TRBV19 with TRBJ2-7; D is perhaps TRBD2 (6 bases). Trimming removed 3 bases from V and 3 bases from J, with 9 bases in between. Germline CDR1 reads LNHDA; CDR2 reads SQIVND (reference sequence). The CDR3 totals 13 residues. For the CDR3, the DNA is TGTGCCAGTAGTATGGGACTTTTCTACGAGCAGTACTTC. It specifies CASSMGLFYEQYF. The entire variable domain, with the rest obtained from reference TRBV19 and TRBJ2-7, is as follows: DGGITQSPKYLFRKEGQNVTLSCEQNLNHDAMYWYRQDPGQGLRLIYYSQIVNDFQKGDIAEGYSVSREKKESFPLTVTSAQKNPTAFYLCASSMGLFYEQYFGPGTRLTVT.

This sequence joins TRBV18 and TRBJ2-7; 8 bases line up with TRBD1. The CDR3 totals 16 residues. CDR1 is KGHSH and CDR2 is LQKENI in the germline V gene. The V gene end was trimmed by 3 bases and the J gene end by 6 bases; junction bases not matched to a gene: 13. The CDR3 nucleotides read TGTGCCAGCTCACCTCAACCGGGACAGGCCCTCGGCGAGCAGTACTTC. Its translation: CASSPQPGQALGEQYF. Using reference TRBV18 and TRBJ2-7 for the parts outside the CDR3, the full variable domain is NAGVMQNPRHLVRRRGQEARLRCSPMKGHSHVYWYRQLPEEGLKFMVYLQKENIIDESGMPKERFSAEFPKEGPSILRIQQVVRGDSAAYFCASSPQPGQALGEQYFGPGTRLTVT.

The J gene is TRBJ2-3, the V gene TRBV5-1, with a possible D match to TRBD2 (6 bases). Germline loops: CDR1 SGHRS, CDR2 YFSETQ. V dropped 3 bases and J dropped 2 bases, with 16 bases sitting between them. The CDR3 totals 16 residues. CDR3 in amino acids: CASSWVGSGITDTQYF. DNA of the CDR3: TGCGCCAGCAGCTGGGTTGGTAGCGGTATCACAGATACGCAGTATTTT.

The chain recombines TRBV7-2 with TRBJ2-2; D call uncertain. There are 15 residues in the CDR3. Deletions cut 4 bases from V and 2 bases from J, with 11 bases between. CDR1 is SGHTA and CDR2 is FQGNSA in the germline V gene. CDR3 bases: TGTGCCAGCAGCTCAGCGCGCCTAAACACCGGGGAGCTGTTTTTT. Residues: CASSSARLNTGELFF.

This clone was observed a few times. An end of the junction does not agree with germline; a read error may underlie this. The gene calls are TRBV6-2 or TRBV6-3 and TRBJ2-7; 7 nucleotides agree with TRBD1. The CDR3 spans 11 residues. CDR1 and CDR2 from the germline V gene are MNHEY and SVGEGT. CDR3 coding DNA: TGTGCCAGCAGCACGGCCGGGACAGTCGTTTTC. This encodes CASSTAGTVVF.

This sequence joins TRBV5-1 and TRBJ1-3; perhaps TRBD1 as D (6 bases). The V end was cut by 4 bases, the J end by 0 bases, with 11 bases between. The CDR3 contains 15 residues. Germline CDR1 reads SGHRS; CDR2 reads YFSETQ. The CDR3 region has the DNA TGCGCCAGCAGCCCAGGGGCCGCCTCTGGAAACACCATATATTTT. This codes for CASSPGAASGNTIYF.

This clone was seen a handful of times. The CDR3 region is CASSMMTGGFYQPQHF. CDR3 DNA: TGTGCCAGTAGTATGATGACAGGGGGCTTTTATCAGCCCCAGCATTTT. The J gene is TRBJ1-5, the V gene TRBV19, with TRBD1 identical over 10 bases. CDR1 LNHDA and CDR2 SQIVND come from the germline V gene (reference sequence). The CDR3 consists of 16 residues. V lost 3 bases to trimming and J lost 5 bases; unmatched junction nucleotides: 7.